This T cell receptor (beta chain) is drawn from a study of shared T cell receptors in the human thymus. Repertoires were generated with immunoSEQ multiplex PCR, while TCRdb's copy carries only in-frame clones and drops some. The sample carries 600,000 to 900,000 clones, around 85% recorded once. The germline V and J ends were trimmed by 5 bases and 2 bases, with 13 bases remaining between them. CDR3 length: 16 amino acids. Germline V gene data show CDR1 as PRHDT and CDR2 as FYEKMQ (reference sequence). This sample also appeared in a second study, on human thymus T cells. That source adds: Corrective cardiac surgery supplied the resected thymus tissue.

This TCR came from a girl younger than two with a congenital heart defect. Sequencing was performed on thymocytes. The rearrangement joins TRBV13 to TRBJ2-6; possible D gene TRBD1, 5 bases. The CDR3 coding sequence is TGTGCCAGCAGCCATAGGAAGGGGACTGGGGCCAACGTCCTGACTTTC. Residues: CASSHRKGTGANVLTF.